A selection of T cell receptor beta chains follows, all from one sample in a study of T-cell memory formation after mild COVID-19. TCRdb fed the 5' RACE reads into MiXCR, producing one record per CDR3 protein. The table lists around 160,000 distinct CDR3 sequences, roughly 10% of them singletons. Source material: PBMCs or a T cell subset sorted from them (not recorded which). The receptors originated from a man between 18 and 35 years old who had mild COVID-19 (a few samples of this study predate the infection). Cell type and time point are not known. CDR3s include the opening cysteine and the closing phenylalanine or tryptophan. Fields, in order: CDR3 length, D gene, J gene, clone size, V gene, CDR3 DNA, CDR3 protein. The D gene is left open where the match is weak. Size is omitted from some rows. Given values are once, few, many or a class for expanded clones.

>16|TRBD1|TRBJ2-2|-|TRBV5-1
TGCGCCAGCAGCTTGTTACAGGGGGTAACGTCCGGGGAGCTGTTTTTT
CASSLLQGVTSGELFF
>14|-|TRBJ1-3|-|TRBV7-9
TGTGCCCTAACCCAGGGGACGACTGGAAACACCATATATTTT
CALTQGTTGNTIYF
>14|-|TRBJ1-4|few|TRBV7-9
TGTGCCAGCAGCTTCAGTTTAAGGGGTGAAAAACTGTTTTTT
CASSFSLRGEKLFF
>16|-|TRBJ1-1|-|TRBV5-1
TGCGCCAGCAGCTTGCGACAGGCAGACCCAGGTACTGAAGCTTTCTTT
CASSLRQADPGTEAFF
>14|-|TRBJ2-5|few|TRBV4-2
TGTGCCAGCAGCCCGGGGTGGTACGGGGAGACCCAGTACTTC
CASSPGWYGETQYF
>13|-|TRBJ2-3|many|TRBV7-6
TGTGCCAGCAGCTTACAGGTAGCAGATACGCAGTATTTT
CASSLQVADTQYF
>14|-|TRBJ2-2|few|TRBV10-3
TGTGCCACACAGGGTTTTGGAGCCTCCGGGGAGCTGTTTTTT
CATQGFGASGELFF
>14|TRBD1|TRBJ1-2|-|TRBV10-3
TGTGCCATCACTGCGGACAGGACCTATGGTGGCTACACCTTC
CAITADRTYGGYTF
>13|TRBD2|TRBJ2-1|few|TRBV7-2
TGTGCCAGCAGTCGGGGGGTTGACAATGAGCAGTTCTTC
CASSRGVDNEQFF
>18|-|TRBJ2-6|-|TRBV28
TGTGCCAGCAGATTATCGACAGGGAGGAGGACTGGGGCCAACGTCCTGACTTTC
CASRLSTGRRTGANVLTF
>14|-|TRBJ1-1|many|TRBV7-2
TGTGCCAGCAGCTTAGCCGGGGGGGATCGGGAGGAATTCTTT
CASSLAGGDREEFF
>12|-|TRBJ1-2|-|TRBV20-1
TGCAGTGCTAGAGATCTTGGGGTAGGCTACACCTTC
CSARDLGVGYTF
>13|-|TRBJ2-7|-|TRBV10-3
TGTGCCATCAGTGAGTCAGCAGATTACGAGCAGTACTTC
CAISESADYEQYF
>13|-|TRBJ1-2|-|TRBV10-3
TGTGCCATCAGCGAAACAGGAGCTGCTGGCTACACCTTC
CAISETGAAGYTF
>14|TRBD1|TRBJ2-2|-|TRBV5-1
TGCGCCAGCAGCTCCGGGACAGACACCGGGGAGCTGTTTTTT
CASSSGTDTGELFF
>13|-|TRBJ2-7|-|TRBV6-2/TRBV6-3
TGTGCCAGCAGTTCGGGACGGAACTACGAGCAGTACTTC
CASSSGRNYEQYF
>15|-|TRBJ2-4|many|TRBV6-5
TGTGCCAGCAGTTACTCAGGGGCGCCGGAAAACATTCAGTACTTC
CASSYSGAPENIQYF
>11|-|TRBJ2-7|few|TRBV2
TGTGCCAGCAGTCCAACCCACTTCCAGTACTTC
CASSPTHFQYF
>17|-|TRBJ2-7|many|TRBV5-6
TGTGCCAGCAGCTTGGGGCCAGGACAGAGTAATACCTACGAGCAGTACTTC
CASSLGPGQSNTYEQYF
>14|-|TRBJ1-4|-|TRBV5-1
TGCGCCAGCAGCTGGAGCAGGAATAATGAAAAACTGTTTTTT
CASSWSRNNEKLFF
>16|-|TRBJ1-5|-|TRBV7-2
TGTGCCAGCAGCTCAGAGCCCGCCGGAAACAATCAGCCCCAGCATTTT
CASSSEPAGNNQPQHF
>15|-|TRBJ2-1|few|TRBV18
TGTGCCAGCTCACCAAGGCAGGGATGGGGCAATGAGCAGTTCTTC
CASSPRQGWGNEQFF
>13|-|TRBJ1-5|few|TRBV20-1
TGCAGCACGAGTTTGCGGGGTGATCAGCCCCAGCATTTT
CSTSLRGDQPQHF
>13|TRBD1|TRBJ2-7|many|TRBV7-2
TGTGCCAGCAGCCCAGGACAGGGCCGCGGGCAGTACTTC
CASSPGQGRGQYF
>15|TRBD1|TRBJ1-6|few|TRBV18
TGTGCCAGCTCGGGCCTGGACAGGGTGGTGTCACCCCTCCACTTT
CASSGLDRVVSPLHF
>11|-|TRBJ1-1|few|TRBV20-1
TGCAGTGTCAGCCAGGGTACTGAAGCTTTCTTT
CSVSQGTEAFF
>16|TRBD2|TRBJ2-3|-|TRBV5-6
TGTGCCAGCAGCTTGCATTTAGCGGGGGGGCCAGATACGCAGTATTTT
CASSLHLAGGPDTQYF
>12|-|TRBJ2-7|many|TRBV29-1
TGCAGCGTCGGCGGGACAACCGACGAGCAGTACTTC
CSVGGTTDEQYF
>15|TRBD2|TRBJ2-3|many|TRBV12-3/TRBV12-4
TGTGCCAGCAGTTTTCCCGGACTAGCAAATTATACGCAGTATTTT
CASSFPGLANYTQYF
>14|TRBD2|TRBJ2-7|-|TRBV20-1
TGCAGTGCCAGCAGCGGGGGGGGCTCCTACGAGCAGTACTTC
CSASSGGGSYEQYF
>15|-|TRBJ1-3|few|TRBV9
TGTGCCAGCAGCGTAGTTGCAGGGCCCAGAAACACCATATATTTT
CASSVVAGPRNTIYF
>16|-|TRBJ1-4|few|TRBV5-1
TGCGCCAGCAGCTCCCCCGAAAATTTTCGTGATGAAAAACTGTTTTTT
CASSSPENFRDEKLFF
>12|-|TRBJ1-2|many|TRBV3-1
TGTGCCAGCAGCCGAGGCCCACATGGCTACACCTTC
CASSRGPHGYTF
>18|TRBD2|TRBJ2-1|-|TRBV6-2/TRBV6-3
TGTGCCAGCAGTACCCCAACTAGCGGGGCGACAAGAAACAATGAGCAGTTCTTC
CASSTPTSGATRNNEQFF
>15|-|TRBJ2-5|-|TRBV4-1
TGCGCCAGCAGCCAAGATACAGGGATACAGGAGACCCAGTACTTC
CASSQDTGIQETQYF
>11|-|TRBJ2-2|-|TRBV12-3/TRBV12-4
TGTGCCAGCAGTCCGTACCGGGAGCTGTTTTTT
CASSPYRELFF
>15|TRBD2|TRBJ2-5|few|TRBV7-7
TGTGCCAGCAGCTCGGATAGCGGGGGTATAGAGACCCAGTACTTC
CASSSDSGGIETQYF
>14|-|TRBJ2-3|-|TRBV9
TGTGCCAGCAGCGTAGGGCAGTCATTAGATACGCAGTATTTT
CASSVGQSLDTQYF
>15|TRBD2|TRBJ2-7|-|TRBV2
TGTGCCAGCAGGGTCCAGCCGGGGGGCTCCTACGAGCAGTACTTC
CASRVQPGGSYEQYF
>12|-|TRBJ2-1|many|TRBV20-1
TGTAGTGCTAGGGCGGCTCACAATGAGCAGTTCTTC
CSARAAHNEQFF
>17|TRBD1|TRBJ1-1|-|TRBV7-8
TGTGCCAGCAGCTTAGTAACAGGGGCCGACATGAACACTGAAGCTTTCTTT
CASSLVTGADMNTEAFF